This is a list of T cell receptor beta chains from one sample in a study of control samples from healthy donors and cancer patients. This table comes from immunoSEQ multiplex PCR, and its TCRdb copy is limited to in-frame clones, with some not included. The sample yields approximately 170,000 clones, 75% to 95% seen once. Sequencing used blood. These receptors were taken from a woman between 25 and 40 years old in good health. CDR3s include the opening cysteine and the closing phenylalanine or tryptophan. The D gene is left open where the match is weak.

D gene: -; V gene: TRBV29-1; J gene: TRBJ2-3; CDR3 protein: CSVEDPYTDTQYF
D gene: TRBD2; V gene: TRBV6-5; J gene: TRBJ2-1; CDR3 protein: CASSYRPSGYNEQFF
D gene: -; V gene: TRBV11-2; J gene: TRBJ1-1; CDR3 protein: CASSLGTDMNTEAFF
D gene: -; V gene: TRBV28; J gene: TRBJ1-3; CDR3 protein: CASSSDGISGNTIYF
D gene: -; V gene: TRBV5-4; J gene: TRBJ2-3; CDR3 protein: CASGIVTDTQYF
D gene: -; V gene: TRBV5-1; J gene: TRBJ2-6; CDR3 protein: CASSHRESGANVLTF
D gene: TRBD2; V gene: TRBV7-2; J gene: TRBJ2-1; CDR3 protein: CASSLGLAGASEQFF
D gene: -; V gene: TRBV6-5; J gene: TRBJ1-5; CDR3 protein: CASKALNQPQHF
D gene: -; V gene: TRBV5-5; J gene: TRBJ2-1; CDR3 protein: CASTDYNEQFF
D gene: -; V gene: TRBV27; J gene: TRBJ1-6; CDR3 protein: CASTNRDWDSPLHF
D gene: -; V gene: TRBV27; J gene: TRBJ1-3; CDR3 protein: CASSQDGYSGNTIYF
D gene: -; V gene: TRBV18; J gene: TRBJ1-3; CDR3 protein: CASSPYDRSSGNTIYF
D gene: TRBD2; V gene: TRBV6-4; J gene: TRBJ2-3; CDR3 protein: CASSDGASGGSTDTQYF
D gene: -; V gene: TRBV27; J gene: TRBJ2-6; CDR3 protein: CASTSLGAGANVLTF
D gene: -; V gene: TRBV5-1; J gene: TRBJ2-1; CDR3 protein: CASSYATGSNEQFF
D gene: -; V gene: TRBV13; J gene: TRBJ1-1; CDR3 protein: CASSFGPTEAFF
D gene: -; V gene: TRBV5-4; J gene: TRBJ2-5; CDR3 protein: CASSLYGGEETQYF
D gene: -; V gene: TRBV2; J gene: TRBJ2-1; CDR3 protein: CASSYHNEQFF